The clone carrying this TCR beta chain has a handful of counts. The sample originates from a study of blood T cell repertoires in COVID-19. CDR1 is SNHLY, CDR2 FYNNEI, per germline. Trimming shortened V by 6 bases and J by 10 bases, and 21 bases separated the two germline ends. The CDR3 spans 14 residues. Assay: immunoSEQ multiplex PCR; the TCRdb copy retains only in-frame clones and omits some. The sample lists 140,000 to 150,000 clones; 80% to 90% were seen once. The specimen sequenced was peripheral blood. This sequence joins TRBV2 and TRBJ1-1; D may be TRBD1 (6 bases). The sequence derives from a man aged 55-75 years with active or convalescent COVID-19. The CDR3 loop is CASSTTSLPDRAFF. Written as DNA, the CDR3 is TGTGCCAGCAGCACCACCTCATTACCGGACAGAGCTTTCTTT.